This T cell receptor beta chain came from a study of shared clonotypes between healthy human individuals. Study conclusions and caveats: Donors were few, which limited the genetic and exposure-history diversity represented.

This clone came up once. What it recognizes is unknown. Using immunoSEQ multiplex PCR, the repertoire was profiled, and TCRdb retains in-frame clones only, with some absent. This table holds under 200,000 clones, over 80% found once. The CDR3 totals 17 residues. Trimming took off 5 bases at V and 0 bases at J, with 17 bases between the two ends. Germline V CDR1 and CDR2: SGHVS, FQNEAQ. The TCR was taken from a woman between 25 and 40 years old in good health. The sample comprised naive CD4+ T cells sorted from blood. Specified subset: CD45RA+ positively selected. The chain couples TRBV7-8 to TRBJ2-4; a weak D match, TRBD2 (6 bases). Here the CDR3 DNA reads TGTGCCAGCAGCCCAAGGCCGGGACTTCTAGCCAAAAACATTCAGTACTTC. Translation: CASSPRPGLLAKNIQYF.